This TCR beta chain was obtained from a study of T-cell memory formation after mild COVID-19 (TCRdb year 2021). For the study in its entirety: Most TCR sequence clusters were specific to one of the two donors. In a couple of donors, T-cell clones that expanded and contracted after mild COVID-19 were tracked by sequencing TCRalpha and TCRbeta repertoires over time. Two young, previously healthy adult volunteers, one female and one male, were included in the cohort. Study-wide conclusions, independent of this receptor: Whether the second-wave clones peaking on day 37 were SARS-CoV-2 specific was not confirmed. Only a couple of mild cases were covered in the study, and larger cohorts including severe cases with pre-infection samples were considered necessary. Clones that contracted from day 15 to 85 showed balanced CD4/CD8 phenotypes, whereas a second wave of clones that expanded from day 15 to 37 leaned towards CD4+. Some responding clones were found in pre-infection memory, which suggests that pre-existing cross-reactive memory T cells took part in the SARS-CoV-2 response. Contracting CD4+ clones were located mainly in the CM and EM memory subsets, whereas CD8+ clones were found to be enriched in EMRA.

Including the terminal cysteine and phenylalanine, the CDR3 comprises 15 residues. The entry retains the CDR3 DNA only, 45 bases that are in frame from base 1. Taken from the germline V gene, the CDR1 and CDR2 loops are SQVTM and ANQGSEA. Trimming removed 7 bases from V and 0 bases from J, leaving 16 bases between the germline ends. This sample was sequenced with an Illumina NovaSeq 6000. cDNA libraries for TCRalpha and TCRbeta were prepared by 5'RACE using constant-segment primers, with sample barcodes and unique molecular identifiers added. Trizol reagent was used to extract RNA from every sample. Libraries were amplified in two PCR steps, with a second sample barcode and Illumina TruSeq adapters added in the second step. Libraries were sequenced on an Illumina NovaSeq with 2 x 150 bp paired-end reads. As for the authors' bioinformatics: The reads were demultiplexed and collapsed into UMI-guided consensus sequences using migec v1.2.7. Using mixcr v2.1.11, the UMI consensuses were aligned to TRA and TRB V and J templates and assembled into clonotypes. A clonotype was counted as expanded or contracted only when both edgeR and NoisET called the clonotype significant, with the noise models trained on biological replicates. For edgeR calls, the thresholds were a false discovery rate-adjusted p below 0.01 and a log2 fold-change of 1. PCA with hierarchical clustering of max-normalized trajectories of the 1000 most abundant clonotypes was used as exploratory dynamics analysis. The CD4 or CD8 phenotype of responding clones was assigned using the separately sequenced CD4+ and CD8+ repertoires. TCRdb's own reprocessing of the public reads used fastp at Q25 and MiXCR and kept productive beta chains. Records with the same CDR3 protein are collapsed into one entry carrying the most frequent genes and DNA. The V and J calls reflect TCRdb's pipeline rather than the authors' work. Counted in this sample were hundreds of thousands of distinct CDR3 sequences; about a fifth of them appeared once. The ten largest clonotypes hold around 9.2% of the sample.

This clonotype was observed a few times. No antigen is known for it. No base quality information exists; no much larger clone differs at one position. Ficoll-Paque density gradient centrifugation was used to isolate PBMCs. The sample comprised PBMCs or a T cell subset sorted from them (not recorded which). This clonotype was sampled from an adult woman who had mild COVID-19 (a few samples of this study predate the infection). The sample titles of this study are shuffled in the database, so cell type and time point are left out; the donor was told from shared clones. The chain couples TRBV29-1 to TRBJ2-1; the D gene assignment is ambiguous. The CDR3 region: CSAGRGSRSYNEQFF. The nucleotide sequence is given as TGCAGCGCTGGACGTGGGTCGCGCTCCTACAATGAGCAGTTCTTC.